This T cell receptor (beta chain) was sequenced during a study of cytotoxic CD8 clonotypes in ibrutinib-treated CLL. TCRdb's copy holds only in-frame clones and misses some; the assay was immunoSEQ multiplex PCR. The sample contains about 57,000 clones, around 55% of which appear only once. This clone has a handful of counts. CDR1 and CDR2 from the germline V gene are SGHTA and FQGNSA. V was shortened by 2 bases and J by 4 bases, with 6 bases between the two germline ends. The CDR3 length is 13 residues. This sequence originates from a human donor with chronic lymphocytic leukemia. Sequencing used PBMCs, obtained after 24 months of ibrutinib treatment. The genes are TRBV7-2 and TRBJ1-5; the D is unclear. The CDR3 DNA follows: TGTGCCAGCAGCTTAACCTCTAATCAGCCCCAGCATTTT. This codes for CASSLTSNQPQHF.